The source of this T cell receptor beta chain is a study of CD8 T cells in ankylosing spondylitis. Study results and limitations: Blood of patients with ankylosing spondylitis appeared to be characterized by a TCR beta motif of several highly homologous variants.

This clonotype was counted ten times or more. The antigen is not known. Trimming left V 7 bases short and J 4 bases short, with 14 bases between. The CDR3 has 13 amino acids. Germline-derived CDR1 and CDR2 are WSHSY and SAAADI. Quantitative 5'-RACE with molecular barcodes produced the TCR beta libraries. TCRdb passed the 5' RACE reads through MiXCR, listing each CDR3 protein once. This repertoire shows fewer than 550,000 distinct CDR3 sequences, 5.3% found once; its top ten account for under 4.5%. What was sequenced was blood, either unsorted or a sorted T cell fraction (not recorded which). J is TRBJ2-7 and V is TRBV10-2; no clear D gene. The sequence was collected from a male donor with ankylosing spondylitis. The CDR3, as DNA: TGCGCCAGCACACCCCCAGGTCGGTACGAGCAGTACTTC. This codes for CASTPPGRYEQYF.